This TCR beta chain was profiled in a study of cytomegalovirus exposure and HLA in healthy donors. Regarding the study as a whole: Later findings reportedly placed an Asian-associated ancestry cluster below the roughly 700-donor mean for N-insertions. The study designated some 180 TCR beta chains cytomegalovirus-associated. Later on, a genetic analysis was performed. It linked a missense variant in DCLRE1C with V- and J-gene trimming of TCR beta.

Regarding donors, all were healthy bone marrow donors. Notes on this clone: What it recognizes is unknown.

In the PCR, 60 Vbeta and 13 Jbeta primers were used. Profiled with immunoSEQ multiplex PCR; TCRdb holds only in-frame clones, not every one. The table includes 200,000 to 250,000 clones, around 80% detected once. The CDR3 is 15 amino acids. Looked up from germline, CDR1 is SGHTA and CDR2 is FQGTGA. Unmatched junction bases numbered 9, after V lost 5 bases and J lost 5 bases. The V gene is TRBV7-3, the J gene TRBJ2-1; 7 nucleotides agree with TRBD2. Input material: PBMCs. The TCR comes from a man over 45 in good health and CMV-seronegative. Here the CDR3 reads CASSPWASGHNEQFF. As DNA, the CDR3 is TGTGCCAGCAGCCCATGGGCTAGCGGTCACAATGAGCAGTTCTTC.